This T cell receptor beta chain emerged from a study of OX40 agonist ivuxolimab in advanced cancers. As for the study in general: Patients received intravenous ivuxolimab every 2 weeks at 0.01 to 10 mg/kg. Three patients responded partially, comprising one with hepatocellular carcinoma and two with cutaneous melanoma. Broader study findings: Both CD4+ and CD8+ T cell populations in blood had undergone clonal expansion by week 6 at 0.1 to 3.0 mg/kg.

This CDR3 is 15 amino acids long. Trimming took 2 bases from V and 8 from J, leaving 15 bases between them. Germline CDR1 ENHRY, CDR2 SYGVKD. TCRdb's copy holds only in-frame clones and misses some; the assay was immunoSEQ multiplex PCR. The sample carries some 100,000 clones, more than 75% recorded once. As for this clone: Its specificity is unknown.

Collection of blood occurred at baseline, at cycle 4 day 1, and at cycle 7 day 1. The receptor was isolated from an adult with an advanced solid tumor such as melanoma, head and neck, liver or kidney cancer. The sequencing used CD4+ or CD8+ T cells sorted from blood, collected in a trial of the OX40 agonist ivuxolimab. The chain uses TRBV10-3 and TRBJ1-4; D is uncertain. CDR3 sequence (DNA): TGTGCCATCAGTGAGAGAGGGTCCATAGACGAAAAACTGTTTTTT. It translates to CAISERGSIDEKLFF.